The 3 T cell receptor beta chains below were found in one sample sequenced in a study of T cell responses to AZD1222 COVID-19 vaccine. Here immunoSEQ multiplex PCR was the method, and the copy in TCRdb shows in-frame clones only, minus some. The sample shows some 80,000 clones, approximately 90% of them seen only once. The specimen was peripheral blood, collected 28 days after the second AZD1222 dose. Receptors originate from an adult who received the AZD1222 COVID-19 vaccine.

Written as DNA, the CDR3 is TGTGCCTGGAGTCTAGCGGGAGGGTATGAGCAGTTCTTC. This codes for CAWSLAGGYEQFF. The gene calls are TRBV30 and TRBJ2-1, with 12 bases lining up with TRBD2. The V segment lost 2 bases and the J segment 8 bases; nucleotides outside the gene matches: 1. CDR1 GTSNPN and CDR2 SVGIG come from the germline V gene (reference sequence). CDR3 length: 13 amino acids.

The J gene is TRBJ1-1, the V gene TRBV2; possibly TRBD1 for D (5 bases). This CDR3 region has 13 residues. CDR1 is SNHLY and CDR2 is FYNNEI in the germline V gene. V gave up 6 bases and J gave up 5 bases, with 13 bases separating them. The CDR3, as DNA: TGTGCCAGCAGGCCGGGGGGTGGGACTGAAGCTTTCTTT. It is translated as CASRPGGGTEAFF.

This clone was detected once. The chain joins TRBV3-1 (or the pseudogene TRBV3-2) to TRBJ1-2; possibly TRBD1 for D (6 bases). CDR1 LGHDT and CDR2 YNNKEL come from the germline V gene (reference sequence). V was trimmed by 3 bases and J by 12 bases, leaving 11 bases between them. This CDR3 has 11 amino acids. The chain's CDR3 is CASSHGGPDTF. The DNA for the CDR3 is TGTGCCAGCAGCCACGGGGGGCCCGACACCTTC.